Following are 21 T cell receptor beta chains from one sample sequenced in a study of radiation and T cells in renal cell carcinoma. The protocol was immunoSEQ multiplex PCR, while the TCRdb copy is restricted to in-frame clones and leaves out a portion. Of more than 95,000 clones in the sample, roughly 80% are singletons; the top ten hold approximately 3%. As for time point: baseline pretreatment blood. Documented treatment: 15 Gy SBRT to primary tumor, nephrectomy 4 weeks later. Sequences were derived from blood, sampled from a patient whose treatment included radiotherapy and nephrectomy. The receptors were gathered from a woman aged 60 to 75 with renal cell carcinoma.

The J gene is TRBJ2-4, the V gene TRBV9; D is unclear. The germline V gene has CDR1 SGDLS and CDR2 YYNGEE. Trimming removed 5 bases from V and 8 bases from J, with 20 bases in between. This CDR3 has 15 residues. CDR3 DNA: TGTGCCAGCAGTCTAGGGCCTTCTGGGATAGACATTCAGTACTTC. As protein: CASSLGPSGIDIQYF.

This chain joins TRBV6-5 and TRBJ1-2; D remains ambiguous. V dropped 7 bases and J dropped 8 bases, with 23 bases sitting between them. The CDR3 has 15 amino acids. CDR1 and CDR2 from the germline V gene are MNHEY and SVGAGI. CDR3 loop: CASNPLLEGVSGYTF. CDR3 coding DNA: TGTGCCAGCAACCCCCTCTTGGAGGGTGTGAGCGGCTACACCTTC.

This clone was detected only once. CDR3 DNA: TGTGCCAGCAGTTACCCCCAACTAGCGGGAGGGACCTACGAGCAGTACTTC. Protein sequence: CASSYPQLAGGTYEQYF. This sequence joins TRBV28 and TRBJ2-7, with 13 bases lining up with TRBD2. Germline CDR1 MDHEN, CDR2 SYDVKM. V was pared by 4 bases and J by 2 bases, with 8 bases of the junction left unmatched. The CDR3 length is 17 residues.

V usage is TRBV28 and J usage is TRBJ2-7; TRBD1 agrees at 11 bases. Germline loops: CDR1 MDHEN, CDR2 SYDVKM. The CDR3 totals 16 residues. V lost 6 bases and J lost 4; bases outside the gene matches: 11. CDR3 sequence (DNA): TGTGCCAGCAGCTCCCCAACGGGACAGGGGGGGTACGAGCAGTACTTC. Translating it yields CASSSPTGQGGYEQYF.

J is TRBJ1-2 and V is TRBV18; D uncertain. Trimming took off 6 bases at V and 8 bases at J, with 19 bases between the two ends. The CDR3 has 14 residues. CDR1 is KGHSH, CDR2 LQKENI, per germline. CDR3 in DNA: TGTGCCAGCTCCTATTCAGGCAGGACGTGGGGCTACACCTTC. This gives the protein CASSYSGRTWGYTF.

V gene TRBV6-1 combines with J gene TRBJ1-5; D is unclear. The V end was cut by 5 bases, the J end by 2 bases, with 13 bases between. CDR3 size: 15 residues. Germline CDR1 is MNHNS and CDR2 is SASEGT. CDR3 nucleotides: TGTGCCAGCAGTACACAAAACAGTGGCAATCAGCCCCAGCATTTT. Translation gives CASSTQNSGNQPQHF.

The chain is built from TRBV7-8 and TRBJ1-5; D gene uncertain. The germline V gene has CDR1 SGHVS and CDR2 FQNEAQ. The CDR3 is made up of 14 amino acids. The V end lost 1 base, the J end lost 2 bases, and 6 bases lay between the germline ends. CDR3 DNA sequence: TGTGCCAGCAGCTTAGGCAGAGGCAATCAGCCCCAGCATTTT. It encodes CASSLGRGNQPQHF.

The J gene is TRBJ2-2, the V gene TRBV4-1, with 7 bases identical to TRBD1. Germline CDR1 MGHRA, CDR2 YSYEKL. The CDR3 loop spans 14 amino acids. V lost 3 bases, J lost 6 bases, and 4 bases stayed unmatched. CDR3 DNA sequence: TGCGCCAGCAGCCAGGGTCAGGGGGCCGGGGAGCTGTTTTTT. This sequence encodes CASSQGQGAGELFF.

V usage is TRBV29-1 and J usage is TRBJ2-1, with 11 nucleotides matching TRBD2. The CDR3 consists of 16 residues. CDR1 SQVTM and CDR2 ANQGSEA come from the germline V gene. V lost 5 bases to trimming and J lost 0 bases; unmatched junction nucleotides: 6. The CDR3 loop is CSVTGLAGSSYNEQFF. In nucleotides, the CDR3 is TGCAGCGTTACAGGACTAGCGGGCAGCTCCTACAATGAGCAGTTCTTC.

The CDR3 protein is CSVAGQEDTEAFF. CDR3 nucleotides: TGCAGCGTCGCGGGACAGGAGGACACTGAAGCTTTCTTT. V is TRBV29-1 and J is TRBJ1-1; 8 positions agree with TRBD1. The CDR3 sequence is 13 residues long. Looked up from germline, CDR1 is SQVTM and CDR2 is ANQGSEA. With V trimmed by 6 bases and J by 3 bases, 6 bases remained unmatched.

The J gene is TRBJ1-1, the V gene TRBV19; maybe TRBD1 (5 bases). The germline V gene has CDR1 LNHDA and CDR2 SQIVND (reference sequence). This CDR3 has 14 amino acids. Between the trimmed V and J ends, which lost 9 bases and 5 bases, there was a span of 19 bases. The CDR3: CASQADGALTEAFF. In DNA form, the CDR3 reads TGTGCCAGCCAGGCCGACGGGGCGTTAACTGAAGCTTTCTTT.

V usage is TRBV6-6 and J usage is TRBJ1-5; 8 bases match TRBD1. Trimming cost V 2 bases and J 3 bases; bases outside gene matches: 3. The CDR3 has 15 residues. CDR1 and CDR2 (germline): MNHNY, SVGAGI (reference sequence). The CDR3 DNA reads as TGTGCCAGCAGTTACCTTCAGGGGGCCAATCAGCCCCAGCATTTT. Amino acid sequence: CASSYLQGANQPQHF.

This clone was detected many times. This chain connects TRBV28 to TRBJ1-2, with D unclear. Trimming cost V 0 bases and J 7 bases, with 6 bases left between them. This CDR3 has 12 residues. Germline loops: CDR1 MDHEN, CDR2 SYDVKM. CDR3 residues: CASSLWEGGYTF. Here the CDR3 DNA reads TGTGCCAGCAGTTTATGGGAGGGTGGCTACACCTTC.

The chain employs TRBV11-2 and TRBJ1-2; TRBD1 might be the D (6 bases). The CDR3 sequence is 15 residues long. Germline CDR1 reads SGHAT; CDR2 reads FQNNGV. Trimming took off 0 bases at V and 4 bases at J, with 12 bases between the two ends. The CDR3 sequence: CASSLEGQKLYGYTF. The CDR3 DNA reads TGTGCCAGCAGCTTAGAGGGACAAAAGCTCTATGGCTACACCTTC.

The chain couples TRBV2 to TRBJ1-1, with 7 bases fitting TRBD1. Losses at the gene ends were 4 bases for V and 6 bases for J; bases not matched to a gene: 8. The CDR3 covers 14 residues. Per germline, CDR1 SNHLY and CDR2 FYNNEI. CDR3 in amino acids: CASSGYRQGAEAFF. CDR3 DNA sequence: TGTGCCAGCAGTGGATACCGACAGGGCGCTGAAGCTTTCTTT.

V gene TRBV7-3 combines with J gene TRBJ1-2; maybe TRBD1 (6 bases). The germline CDR1 and CDR2 sequences are SGHTA and FQGTGA. The CDR3 has 12 residues. The V gene lost 4 bases and the J gene lost 9 bases, with 12 bases spanning the gap. The CDR3 DNA reads TGTGCCAGCAGCTCCGGGGACACCCGCTACACCTTC. It encodes CASSSGDTRYTF.

The chain uses TRBV18 and TRBJ2-7; TRBD1 aligns across 9 bases. The V gene's germline CDR1 is KGHSH and CDR2 LQKENI. V trimming: 2 bases; J trimming: 0 bases; junction bases outside the gene matches: 20. The CDR3 runs 21 residues. DNA of the CDR3: TGTGCCAGCTCACCAGTTTCGATATCCGGGACAGGGTCGGGGAGCTCCTACGAGCAGTACTTC. Translated, it gives CASSPVSISGTGSGSSYEQYF.

The sample holds a few counts of this clone. The rearrangement links TRBV9 to TRBJ1-1; unclear D gene. CDR1 is SGDLS and CDR2 is YYNGEE in the germline V gene. V lost 0 bases and J lost 5, with 8 bases in between. CDR3 length: 13 amino acids. CDR3 coding DNA: TGTGCCAGCAGCGTAGAGGGATGGACTGAAGCTTTCTTT. It specifies CASSVEGWTEAFF.

The genes are TRBV11-3 and TRBJ2-7; TRBD1 agrees at 7 bases. The V gene end was trimmed by 5 bases and the J gene end by 2 bases; junction bases not matched to a gene: 9. The V gene's germline CDR1 is SGHNT and CDR2 YENEEA. CDR3 length: 15 residues. CDR3 amino acids: CASSQGGAETYEQYF. CDR3 nucleotides: TGTGCCAGCAGCCAAGGGGGCGCGGAAACCTACGAGCAGTACTTC.

The chain combines TRBV7-2 with TRBJ2-7, with D tentatively TRBD1 (6 bases). The V and J ends lost 1 base and 2 bases respectively, with 12 bases between them. This CDR3 region has 15 residues. CDR1 is SGHTA, CDR2 FQGNSA, per germline. The chain's CDR3 is CASSLEQGTTYEQYF. In nucleotides, the CDR3 is TGTGCCAGCAGCTTAGAGCAGGGGACCACCTACGAGCAGTACTTC.

The chain carries TRBV4-3 and TRBJ2-1; 8 positions match TRBD1. This CDR3 has 18 amino acids. With V trimmed by 0 bases and J by 7 bases, 14 bases remained unmatched. Germline CDR1 and CDR2: LGHNA and YSLEER. CDR3 coding DNA: TGCGCCAGCAGCCAAGAACCCTTCTACTGGGACAGGCTAAATGAGCAGTTCTTC. It translates to CASSQEPFYWDRLNEQFF.